These 10 T cell receptor beta chains were sequenced from one sample in a study of immune evolution from preneoplasia to lung adenocarcinoma. Profiled with immunoSEQ multiplex PCR; TCRdb holds only in-frame clones, not every one. The table shows some 2,500 clones, with approximately 84% occurring only once. Sample: FFPE adjacent normal lung tissue. The receptors here all came from a person aged 80 or over with lung adenocarcinoma.

The rearrangement uses TRBV28 and TRBJ2-1; 11 nucleotides align to TRBD2. The junction had 8 bases not matched to a gene; V was cut back by 1 base and J by 0 bases. Germline V gene sequence: CDR1 MDHEN, CDR2 SYDVKM. This CDR3 spans 19 amino acids. As DNA, the CDR3 is TGTGCCAGCAGTTTATTTGGGACTAGCGGTTCTAGCTCCTACAATGAGCAGTTCTTC. Translated: CASSLFGTSGSSSYNEQFF. Full variable domain (outside the CDR3, taken from reference TRBV28 and TRBJ2-1): DVKVTQSSRYLVKRTGEKVFLECVQDMDHENMFWYRQDPGLGLRLIYFSYDVKMKEKGDIPEGYSVSREKKERFSLILESASTNQTSMYLCASSLFGTSGSSSYNEQFFGPGTRLTVL.

The V gene is TRBV2, the J gene TRBJ1-1, with unresolved D. The CDR3 consists of 12 residues. Trimming removed 3 bases from V and 2 bases from J, with 4 bases in between. Per the germline V gene, CDR1 is SNHLY and CDR2 is FYNNEI. In DNA, the CDR3 is TGTGCCAGCAGTGAGGGAAACACTGAAGCTTTCTTT. This sequence encodes CASSEGNTEAFF.

The J gene is TRBJ1-2, the V gene TRBV16, with TRBD1 identical over 7 bases. CDR1 is KGHSY and CDR2 is FQNENV in the germline V gene. J gave up 4 bases and V 0 bases, and 5 bases lay outside the gene matches. The CDR3 covers 15 residues. The CDR3 protein is CASSQSPGGSYGYTF. Here the CDR3 DNA reads TGTGCCAGCAGCCAATCGCCAGGGGGATCCTATGGCTACACCTTC.

This chain uses TRBV28 with TRBJ2-7; 9 nucleotides align to TRBD1. Trimming at V came to 6 bases and at J to 7 bases, leaving 13 bases not matched to a gene. CDR1 MDHEN and CDR2 SYDVKM come from the germline V gene. CDR3 length: 15 amino acids. In DNA, the CDR3 is TGTGCCAGCAGCCTCTTCGGGACAGGGCAAAAAGAGCAGTACTTC. Translation: CASSLFGTGQKEQYF.

The rearrangement links TRBV5-1 to TRBJ2-2; weak D call: TRBD1 (5 bases). This CDR3 region has 15 residues. CDR1 SGHRS and CDR2 YFSETQ come from the germline V gene. The germline V and J ends were trimmed by 2 bases and 2 bases, with 10 bases remaining between them. DNA for the CDR3: TGCGCCAGCAGCTTAGCCAGGGTCAACACCGGGGAGCTGTTTTTT. Its protein is CASSLARVNTGELFF.

The V gene is TRBV6-1, the J gene TRBJ1-5, with TRBD1 matching over 7 bases. The ends lost 3 bases at V and 2 bases at J; junction bases unmatched: 7. The CDR3 totals 16 residues. Germline values: CDR1 MNHNS, CDR2 SASEGT. The chain's CDR3 is CASSESRGPGNQPQHF. In nucleotides, the CDR3 is TGTGCCAGCAGTGAGTCTAGGGGGCCTGGCAATCAGCCCCAGCATTTT.

The chain carries TRBV2 and TRBJ2-7; 8 nucleotides match TRBD1. V dropped 3 bases and J dropped 7; count of bases not matched to a gene: 14. Germline V lookup: CDR1 SNHLY, CDR2 FYNNEI. The CDR3 totals 16 residues. CDR3: CASSEWQGALPGEQYF. In DNA form, the CDR3 reads TGTGCCAGCAGTGAGTGGCAGGGGGCGCTTCCGGGGGAGCAGTACTTC.

The V and J genes are TRBV28 and TRBJ2-3; no clear D gene. In germline, CDR1 is MDHEN, CDR2 SYDVKM. This CDR3 is built from 15 residues. The V and J ends lost 8 bases and 2 bases respectively, with 17 bases between them. The CDR3, as DNA: TGTGCCAGCTCCCATCCCCAGGCGAACACAGATACGCAGTATTTT. Protein: CASSHPQANTDTQYF.

The rearrangement uses TRBV4-1 and TRBJ2-7, with 7 bases aligning to TRBD2. The ends lost 0 bases at V and 3 bases at J; junction bases unmatched: 5. The CDR3 is 15 residues long. From germline, CDR1 is MGHRA and CDR2 YSYEKL. CDR3 in amino acids: CASSQEPGLSYEQYF. CDR3 nucleotide sequence: TGCGCCAGCAGCCAAGAGCCGGGACTAAGCTACGAGCAGTACTTC.

The V call is TRBV6-5, the J call TRBJ1-6; D perhaps matches TRBD1 (5 bases). V lost 7 bases, J lost 5 bases, and 15 bases lay in between. This CDR3 comprises 15 residues. Germline loops: CDR1 MNHEY, CDR2 SVGAGI. This CDR3 is CASTLGVQNNSPLHF. The CDR3 bases are TGTGCCAGCACCTTGGGGGTACAGAATAATTCACCCCTCCACTTT.